This T cell receptor (beta chain) was identified during a study of T-cell reconstitution after alpha-beta-depleted transplantation in children (dated by TCRdb to between 2015 and 2016). With regard to the full study: Using TCR repertoire profiling, the study followed T-cell immune reconstitution in a quantitative way in children after TCRalphabeta/CD19-depleted allogeneic hematopoietic cell transplantation.

V trim: 1 base; J trim: 4 bases; unmatched bases: 21. The cysteine opens and the phenylalanine closes a CDR3 of 20 amino acids. Only the CDR3 part of the read is kept: 60 bases, read in frame from the first base. From the germline V gene (reference sequence), CDR1 is LNHNV and CDR2 is YYDKDF. Receptor libraries were prepared by PCR. The sample was run on an Illumina HiSeq 2500. TCR library preparation used molecular barcoding, with unique molecular identifiers applied to normalize quantification of the TCRbeta repertoire. Through fastp at Q25 and MiXCR, TCRdb rebuilt clones from the public reads, retaining in-frame beta chains. Records with the same CDR3 protein are collapsed into one entry carrying the most frequent genes and DNA. This sample gives about 90,000 distinct CDR3 sequences in total; 7% to 10% of them show up just once. Just under 7% of the sample is taken by the ten largest. With respect to this clonotype: The target of this receptor is not known. Nothing much larger sits one base from this clone, and base qualities are not available.

This chain joins TRBV15 to TRBJ1-2; TRBD1 matches 7 bases in the middle. The source material was PBMCs from the stem cell graft donor, sampled from the stem cell graft. This clonotype was sampled from a human donor who donated a stem cell graft to a child with congenital amegakaryocytic thrombocytopenia. The nucleotide sequence is TGTGCCACCAGCAGAGGACACCTCAATCGCATAGACAGGGAGACCTATGGCTACACCTTC. This gives the protein CATSRGHLNRIDRETYGYTF.